These T cell receptor beta chains were read from a single sample in a study of cytomegalovirus exposure and HLA in healthy donors. This table comes from immunoSEQ multiplex PCR, and its TCRdb copy is limited to in-frame clones, with some not included. The sample holds under 250,000 clones, approximately 87% seen once. Sequencing was performed on PBMCs. These receptors came from a man younger than 30 in good health and CMV-seronegative. Both conserved end residues are part of each CDR3. The D gene is left open where the match is weak. Expanded clones are given a class, and other clones once, few, many or no size at all.

TRBJ1-1,TRBV27,NA,NA,CASSGGKNTEAFF,TGTGCCAGCAGTGGGGGGAAGAACACTGAAGCTTTCTTT
TRBJ2-5,TRBV5-1,NA,NA,CASSRDQETQYF,TGCGCCAGCAGTCGGGACCAAGAGACCCAGTACTTC
TRBJ2-3,TRBV4-2,TRBD2,once,CASSLPLAGEVDTQYF,TGTGCCAGCAGCCTTCCTTTAGCGGGAGAAGTAGATACGCAGTATTTT
TRBJ2-1,TRBV28,TRBD2,NA,CASIFGLAGDYGQFF,TGTGCCAGCATCTTCGGACTAGCGGGAGACTATGGGCAGTTCTTC
TRBJ2-7,TRBV28,TRBD2,NA,CASGEGMVYEQYF,TGTGCCAGCGGGGAGGGAATGGTCTACGAGCAGTACTTC
TRBJ1-2,TRBV7-9,NA,NA,CASSRTPGLGGYTF,TGTGCCAGCAGCCGAACACCAGGGCTCGGAGGCTACACCTTC
TRBJ2-7,TRBV6-5,NA,NA,CASSRDNRLEQYF,TGTGCCAGCAGTCGTGACAACAGACTAGAGCAGTACTTC
TRBJ1-5,TRBV27,NA,NA,CASSLRGWGNQPQHF,TGTGCCAGCAGCCTCAGGGGCTGGGGCAATCAGCCCCAGCATTTT
TRBJ2-3,TRBV9,NA,NA,CASSATDTGLGTQYF,TGTGCCAGCAGCGCTACAGACACAGGGCTGGGTACGCAGTATTTT
TRBJ1-5,TRBV19,NA,NA,CASTSGEGHQPQHF,TGTGCCAGTACCTCGGGAGAGGGACATCAGCCCCAGCATTTT
TRBJ2-7,TRBV6-5,NA,NA,CASSFRGSSYEQYF,TGTGCCAGCAGTTTCAGAGGAAGCTCCTACGAGCAGTACTTC
TRBJ1-1,TRBV11-2,NA,NA,CASSTGGTEAFF,TGTGCCAGCAGCACCGGGGGCACTGAAGCTTTCTTT
TRBJ2-1,TRBV11-2,TRBD1,NA,CASSFWTGSDEQFF,TGTGCCAGCAGCTTTTGGACAGGTTCGGATGAGCAGTTCTTC
TRBJ1-6,TRBV4-3,NA,NA,CASSDDSSYNSPLHF,TGCGCCAGCAGCGACGACAGCTCCTATAATTCACCCCTCCACTTT
TRBJ2-7,TRBV5-4,TRBD1,NA,CASSHRDRGYEQYF,TGTGCCAGCAGCCATAGGGACAGGGGTTACGAGCAGTACTTC
TRBJ2-3,TRBV7-2,TRBD2,NA,CASSVESGVGTDTQYF,TGTGCCAGCAGCGTGGAGAGCGGGGTGGGTACAGATACGCAGTATTTT
TRBJ2-5,TRBV25-1,TRBD2,NA,CASSRLGGASEETQYF,TGTGCCAGCTCTCGTCTCGGGGGGGCCTCAGAGGAGACCCAGTACTTC
TRBJ2-7,TRBV10-3,NA,NA,CAISDTGGGDYEQYF,TGTGCCATCAGCGATACAGGGGGGGGAGATTACGAGCAGTACTTC
TRBJ2-7,TRBV7-2,TRBD2,NA,CASSSSGGASYEQYF,TGTGCCAGCAGCTCTAGCGGGGGGGCTTCCTACGAGCAGTACTTC
TRBJ2-7,TRBV19,TRBD1,NA,CASSIRGQQQGAYEQYF,TGTGCCAGTAGTATTCGTGGTCAGCAACAGGGGGCCTACGAGCAGTACTTC
TRBJ2-7,TRBV28,TRBD1,NA,CASSMGDRGYEQYF,TGTGCCAGCAGTATGGGGGACAGGGGCTACGAGCAGTACTTC
TRBJ2-7,TRBV19,NA,NA,CASSSDRFAYEQYF,TGTGCCAGTAGTTCAGACAGGTTCGCCTACGAGCAGTACTTC
TRBJ1-6,TRBV7-9,NA,NA,CASSTRGSYNSPLHF,TGTGCCAGCAGCACCAGGGGCTCCTATAATTCACCCCTCCACTTT
TRBJ1-1,TRBV7-2,NA,NA,CASSLRFSGQVTEAFF,TGTGCCAGCAGCTTACGATTCTCTGGTCAGGTCACTGAAGCTTTCTTT
TRBJ1-2,TRBV7-9,TRBD1,NA,CASSGRQGIYGYTF,TGTGCCAGCAGCGGCAGACAGGGTATCTATGGCTACACCTTC
TRBJ2-1,TRBV6-5,TRBD2,NA,CASGTSVPNEQFF,TGTGCCAGCGGGACTAGCGTCCCCAATGAGCAGTTCTTC
TRBJ1-4,TRBV6-5,TRBD1,NA,CASSYRTGGNEKLFF,TGTGCCAGCAGTTACCGGACAGGGGGGAATGAAAAACTGTTTTTT
TRBJ2-3,TRBV30,TRBD2,NA,CAWSVIGGRIFTDTQYF,TGTGCCTGGAGTGTAATCGGCGGGAGGATATTCACAGATACGCAGTATTTT
TRBJ1-1,TRBV29-1,TRBD1,NA,CSVKGAHTEAFF,TGCAGCGTTAAGGGGGCGCACACTGAAGCTTTCTTT
TRBJ1-5,TRBV4-1,TRBD1,NA,CASSQDQGGNQPQHF,TGCGCCAGCAGCCAAGACCAGGGGGGCAATCAGCCCCAGCATTTT
TRBJ1-5,TRBV7-9,NA,NA,CASSLQGQPQHF,TGTGCCAGCAGCTTACAGGGTCAGCCCCAGCATTTT
TRBJ2-5,TRBV4-1,NA,NA,CASSRLLRLETQYF,TGCGCCAGCAGTCGACTCCTGAGGTTGGAGACCCAGTACTTC
TRBJ2-5,TRBV7-8,TRBD1,NA,CASSLTTGYQETQYF,TGTGCCAGCAGCTTAACGACAGGGTATCAAGAGACCCAGTACTTC
TRBJ2-2,TRBV29-1,TRBD2,NA,CSVSTSGVYTGELFF,TGCAGCGTTTCGACTAGCGGTGTATACACCGGGGAGCTGTTTTTT
TRBJ2-7,TRBV4-3,TRBD1,NA,CASSQPRQGSYEQYF,TGCGCCAGCAGCCAACCCAGACAGGGCTCCTACGAGCAGTACTTC
TRBJ1-2,TRBV5-6,NA,NA,CASSLTGPPGGYTF,TGTGCCAGCAGCTTAACAGGCCCGCCGGGCGGCTACACCTTC
TRBJ2-1,TRBV5-6,TRBD2,NA,CASIETGGFDEQFF,TGTGCCAGCATTGAAACGGGAGGGTTCGATGAGCAGTTCTTC
TRBJ2-1,TRBV25-1,NA,NA,CASSDSGASAQFF,TGTGCCAGCAGTGATTCTGGGGCTAGCGCGCAGTTCTTC
TRBJ2-5,TRBV29-1,NA,once,CSVDVSGRWEETQYF,TGCAGCGTTGACGTATCCGGTCGATGGGAGGAGACCCAGTACTTC
TRBJ1-2,TRBV19,NA,once,CASSSRTDSTTYGYTF,TGTGCCAGTAGTTCTCGGACAGATTCCACGACTTATGGCTACACCTTC
TRBJ1-6,TRBV5-6,NA,NA,CASGDRLSSYNSPLHF,TGTGCCAGCGGAGACCGGCTCAGCTCCTATAATTCACCCCTCCACTTT
TRBJ2-7,TRBV5-1,TRBD2,NA,CASSFLAGGSEQYF,TGCGCCAGCAGCTTTCTAGCGGGAGGATCCGAGCAGTACTTC
TRBJ2-3,TRBV28,NA,NA,CASSSRTQLDTQYF,TGTGCCAGCAGTTCCCGGACTCAACTAGATACGCAGTATTTT
TRBJ1-1,TRBV5-5,TRBD1,NA,CASSLQGVSITEAFF,TGTGCCAGCAGCCTACAGGGGGTTAGCATCACTGAAGCTTTCTTT
TRBJ1-3,TRBV6-1,TRBD1,once,CASTLTGDGNTIYF,TGTGCCAGCACCCTAACAGGGGACGGAAACACCATATATTTT
TRBJ2-2,TRBV19,TRBD2,NA,CASRSIVAGVAGELFF,TGTGCCAGCCGTAGCATAGTAGCGGGAGTTGCCGGGGAGCTGTTTTTT
TRBJ1-2,TRBV6-5,NA,NA,CASSYPLGGGYTF,TGTGCCAGCAGTTACCCCCTAGGAGGCGGCTACACCTTC
TRBJ2-5,TRBV6-6,NA,once,CASSYSTLAGETQYF,TGTGCCAGCAGTTACTCGACTCTAGCTGGTGAGACCCAGTACTTC
TRBJ1-1,TRBV4-1,TRBD1,NA,CASSQTGLAFF,TGCGCCAGCAGCCAGACAGGGTTGGCTTTCTTT
TRBJ2-7,TRBV6-1,NA,NA,CASSSRVRAQYF,TGTGCCAGCAGCTCCAGGGTACGAGCGCAGTACTTC
TRBJ2-3,TRBV27,NA,once,CASRFSGTDTQYF,TGTGCCAGCAGATTCAGCGGCACAGATACGCAGTATTTT
TRBJ1-1,TRBV11-2,NA,NA,CASSLGGKSSTEAFF,TGTGCCAGCAGCCTGGGGGGGAAGTCGAGCACTGAAGCTTTCTTT